These 14 T cell receptor beta chains were all obtained from the same sample, sequenced in a study of PD-1 blockade in classical Hodgkin lymphoma. Generated by immunoSEQ multiplex PCR, the TCRdb table keeps only in-frame clones and is missing some. The sample gives about 64,000 clones, more than 80% of which show up once; approximately 10% is in the top ten. Time point in this sample: cycle 4 day 1 (C4D1), after 6 weeks of nivolumab. Every patient had relapsed following autologous stem cell transplantation, and cohorts differed in brentuximab vedotin exposure. The sample consisted of peripheral blood mononuclear cells (PBMCs), taken before the fourth cycle of nivolumab. Receptor source: a human donor with classical Hodgkin lymphoma.

In this sample, this clone turned up once. The chain is built from TRBV29-1 and TRBJ1-1; D might be TRBD1 (6 bases). Deletions cut 4 bases from V and 8 bases from J, with 14 bases between. The CDR3 spans 12 residues. Germline V gene sequence: CDR1 SQVTM, CDR2 ANQGSEA. The CDR3 reads CSVGGGREEAFF. In nucleotides, the CDR3 is TGCAGCGTTGGGGGGGGCAGGGAAGAAGCTTTCTTT.

V usage is TRBV25-1 and J usage is TRBJ2-7, with D maybe TRBD2 (6 bases). Trimming removed 3 bases from V and 9 bases from J, with 15 bases in between. Germline loops: CDR1 MGHDK, CDR2 SYGVNS. The CDR3 is made up of 13 amino acids. CDR3 nucleotide sequence: TGTGCCAGCAGTGAGCGGAGGGGACGGCTGCAGTACTTC. Amino acid sequence: CASSERRGRLQYF.

The rearrangement links TRBV7-8 to TRBJ1-3, with TRBD1 as a possible D gene (5 bases). The germline V gene has CDR1 SGHVS and CDR2 FQNEAQ. The length of the CDR3 is 16 residues. V dropped 4 bases and J dropped 2 bases, with 15 bases sitting between them. CDR3 loop: CASSSRSGGAGNTIYF. Written as DNA, the CDR3 is TGTGCCAGCAGCTCGCGGTCAGGAGGGGCTGGAAACACCATATATTTT.

This clone was detected a few times. The J gene is TRBJ2-4, the V gene TRBV28, with D tentatively TRBD2 (6 bases). This CDR3 is 12 amino acids long. Germline lookup yields CDR1 MDHEN and CDR2 SYDVKM. Trimming left V 6 bases short and J 16 bases short, with 19 bases between. For the CDR3, the DNA is TGTGCCAGCAGAGAACCGGGACTCCCTTTTTACTTC. Translation: CASREPGLPFYF.

In its sample, this clone was seen once. The rearrangement uses TRBV5-1 and TRBJ2-1; D call uncertain. V lost 1 base, J lost 2 bases, and 10 bases lay in between. This CDR3 region has 15 residues. Germline V gene sequence: CDR1 SGHRS, CDR2 YFSETQ. The CDR3 bases are TGCGCCAGCAGCTTGTGGCTCCACACCTACAATGAGCAGTTCTTC. It yields the protein CASSLWLHTYNEQFF.

This sequence joins TRBV30 and TRBJ1-1; D is uncertain. Germline-derived CDR1 and CDR2 are GTSNPN and SVGIG (reference sequence). CDR3 length equals 13 residues. The germline V and J ends were trimmed by 4 bases and 1 base, with 10 bases remaining between them. The CDR3 protein is CAWTSARNTEAFF. The CDR3 DNA is TGTGCCTGGACCTCGGCGCGGAACACTGAAGCTTTCTTT.

J is TRBJ1-2 and V is TRBV2, with a tentative D call TRBD1 (5 bases). Germline values: CDR1 SNHLY, CDR2 FYNNEI. Between the trimmed V and J ends, which lost 4 bases and 8 bases, there was a span of 14 bases. The CDR3 consists of 13 residues. The CDR3 sequence: CASSVEGPGGYTF. CDR3 coding DNA: TGTGCCAGCAGTGTGGAGGGGCCGGGGGGCTACACCTTC.

The chain has TRBV28 and TRBJ2-7, with D perhaps matching TRBD1 (5 bases). Germline CDR1 MDHEN, CDR2 SYDVKM. V was cut by 5 bases and J by 3 bases, with 8 bases left in between. CDR3 length: 12 residues. The CDR3 nucleotides are TGTGCCAGCAGTCCCGACAGCTACGAGCAGTACTTC. It is translated as CASSPDSYEQYF.

This chain uses TRBV29-1 with TRBJ1-2; D possibly corresponds to TRBD1 (5 bases). Germline V CDR1 and CDR2: SQVTM, ANQGSEA. The V end was cut by 0 bases, the J end by 7 bases, with 21 bases between. The CDR3 is made up of 16 amino acids. The CDR3, as DNA: TGCAGCGTTGAAGATGTCTCACGGTTATCAGGGTTTGGCTACACCTTC. Its protein product is CSVEDVSRLSGFGYTF.

The chain uses TRBV6-5 and TRBJ1-2; D call uncertain. Germline lookup yields CDR1 MNHEY and CDR2 SVGAGI. V shed 4 bases and J shed 2 bases, with 11 bases lying between them. The CDR3 is made up of 14 amino acids. The CDR3 is CASSWAYGNYGYTF. In DNA, the CDR3 is TGTGCCAGCAGTTGGGCGTACGGGAACTATGGCTACACCTTC.

The chain carries TRBV19 and TRBJ2-1; D unclear. V lost 1 base to trimming and J lost 8 bases, with 9 bases between them. The CDR3 length is 13 residues. Per the germline V gene, CDR1 is LNHDA and CDR2 is SQIVND (reference sequence). The CDR3 DNA reads as TGTGCCAGTAGTATAGGGAGAGCCTATGAGCAGTTCTTC. It yields the protein CASSIGRAYEQFF.

The chain couples TRBV7-2 to TRBJ2-7; D is uncertain. Trimming took 2 bases from V and 3 from J, leaving 14 bases between them. In germline, CDR1 is SGHTA, CDR2 FQGNSA. The CDR3 is made up of 15 amino acids. The CDR3 spells CASSLSKGPGYEQYF. CDR3 in DNA: TGTGCCAGCAGCTTATCCAAGGGCCCAGGCTACGAGCAGTACTTC.

V and J are TRBV6-1 and TRBJ1-2, with 7 bases matching TRBD1. The CDR3 is 14 amino acids. V trimming: 6 bases; J trimming: 3 bases; junction bases outside the gene matches: 7. Germline CDR1 is MNHNS and CDR2 is SASEGT. Here the CDR3 reads CASRPGTVDYGYTF. In DNA form, the CDR3 reads TGTGCCAGCAGACCTGGGACAGTTGACTATGGCTACACCTTC.

This chain links TRBV5-1 with TRBJ2-2; D may be TRBD2 (5 bases). Germline CDR1 and CDR2: SGHRS and YFSETQ. V lost 4 bases and J 0 bases, leaving 13 bases between the germline ends. The CDR3 length is 16 residues. CDR3 sequence reads: CASSHRSGTNTGELFF. Here the CDR3 DNA reads TGCGCCAGCAGCCATAGGAGCGGAACGAACACCGGGGAGCTGTTTTTT.